This T cell receptor beta chain was recovered during a study of T cell responses to AZD1222 COVID-19 vaccine. This clone appeared once. The antigen remains unidentified. Regarding the study as a whole: Breadth and depth of Spike-specific TCRs rose after two AZD1222 doses.

Method: immunoSEQ multiplex PCR; TCRdb's copy keeps in-frame clones and lacks some. The sample includes over 120,000 clones, roughly 92% of them seen just once. The CDR3 loop spans 12 amino acids. CDR1 is SGHVS and CDR2 is FQNEAQ in the germline V gene. V shed 5 bases and J 10 bases; nucleotides not matched to a gene: 3. Sample: peripheral blood, taken on day 0 of AZD1222 vaccination. This clonotype originated in an adult in good health. The V and J genes are TRBV7-8 and TRBJ2-1; 9 bases match TRBD2. The DNA of the CDR3 is TGTGCCAGCAGCCCCGGGACTAGCGAGCAGTTCTTC. It translates to CASSPGTSEQFF.